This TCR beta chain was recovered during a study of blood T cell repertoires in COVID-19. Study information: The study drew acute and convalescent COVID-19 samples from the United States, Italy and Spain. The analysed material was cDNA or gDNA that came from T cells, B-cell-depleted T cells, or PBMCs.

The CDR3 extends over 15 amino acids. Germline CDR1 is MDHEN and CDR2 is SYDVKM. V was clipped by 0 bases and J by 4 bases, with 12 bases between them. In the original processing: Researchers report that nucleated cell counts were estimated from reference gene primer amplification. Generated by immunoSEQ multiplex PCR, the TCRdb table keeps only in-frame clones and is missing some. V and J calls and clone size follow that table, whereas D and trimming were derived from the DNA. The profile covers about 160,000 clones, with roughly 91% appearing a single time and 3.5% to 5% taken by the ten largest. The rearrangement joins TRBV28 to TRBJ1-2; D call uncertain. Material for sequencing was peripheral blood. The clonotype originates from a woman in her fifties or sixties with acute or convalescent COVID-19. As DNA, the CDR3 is TGTGCCAGCAGTTTATGGAGGAGGGAAAGCTATGGCTACACCTTC. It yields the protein CASSLWRRESYGYTF.